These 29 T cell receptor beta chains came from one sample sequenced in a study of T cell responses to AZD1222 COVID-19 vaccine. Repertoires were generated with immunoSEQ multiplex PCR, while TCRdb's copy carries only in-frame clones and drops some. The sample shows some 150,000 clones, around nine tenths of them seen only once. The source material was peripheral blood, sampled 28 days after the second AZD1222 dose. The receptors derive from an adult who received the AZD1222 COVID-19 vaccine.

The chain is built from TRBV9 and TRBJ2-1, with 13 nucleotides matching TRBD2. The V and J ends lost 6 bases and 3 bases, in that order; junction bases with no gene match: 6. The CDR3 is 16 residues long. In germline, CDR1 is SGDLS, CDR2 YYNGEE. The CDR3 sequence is CASKPWTSGGYNEQFF. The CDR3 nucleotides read TGTGCCAGCAAGCCTTGGACTAGCGGGGGCTACAATGAGCAGTTCTTC.

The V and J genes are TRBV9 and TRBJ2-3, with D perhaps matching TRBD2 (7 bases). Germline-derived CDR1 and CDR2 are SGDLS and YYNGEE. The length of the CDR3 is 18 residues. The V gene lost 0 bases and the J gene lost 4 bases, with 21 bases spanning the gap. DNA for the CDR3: TGTGCCAGCAGCGTAGGTCTGGGTAGTGGGAGGGGGTCAGATACGCAGTATTTT. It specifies CASSVGLGSGRGSDTQYF.

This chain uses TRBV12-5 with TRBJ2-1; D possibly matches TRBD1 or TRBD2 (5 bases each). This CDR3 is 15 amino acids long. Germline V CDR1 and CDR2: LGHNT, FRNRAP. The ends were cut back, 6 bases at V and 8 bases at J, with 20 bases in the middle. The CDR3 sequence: CASGRGAGWDDEQFF. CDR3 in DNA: TGTGCTAGTGGCCGAGGGGCAGGGTGGGACGATGAGCAGTTCTTC.

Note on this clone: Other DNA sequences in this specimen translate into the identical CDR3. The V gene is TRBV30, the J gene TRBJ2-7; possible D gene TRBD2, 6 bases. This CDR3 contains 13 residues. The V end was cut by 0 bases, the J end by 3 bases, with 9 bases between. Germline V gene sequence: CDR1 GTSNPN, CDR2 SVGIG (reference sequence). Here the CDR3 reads CAWSVSGSYEQYF. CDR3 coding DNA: TGTGCCTGGAGTGTTTCCGGGAGCTACGAGCAGTACTTC.

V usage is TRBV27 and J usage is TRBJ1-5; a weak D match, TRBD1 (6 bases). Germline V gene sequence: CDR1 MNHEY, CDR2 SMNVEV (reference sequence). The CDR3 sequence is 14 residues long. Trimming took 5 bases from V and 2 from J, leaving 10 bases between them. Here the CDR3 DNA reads TGTGCCAGCAGTGTGACAGGTCGCAATCAGCCCCAGCATTTT. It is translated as CASSVTGRNQPQHF.

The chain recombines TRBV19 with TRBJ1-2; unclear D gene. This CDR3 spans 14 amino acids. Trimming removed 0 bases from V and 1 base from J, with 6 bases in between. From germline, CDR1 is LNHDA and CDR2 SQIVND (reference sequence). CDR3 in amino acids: CASSIDIGNYGYTF. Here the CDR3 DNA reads TGTGCCAGTAGTATAGATATCGGTAACTATGGCTACACCTTC.

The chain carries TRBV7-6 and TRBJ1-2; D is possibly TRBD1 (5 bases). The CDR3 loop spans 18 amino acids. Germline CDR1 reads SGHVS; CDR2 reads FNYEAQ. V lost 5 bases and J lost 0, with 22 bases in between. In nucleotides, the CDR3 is TGTGCCAGCAGCAGGGCCGGGGCCGGTCGGCTTGCTAACTATGGCTACACCTTC. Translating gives CASSRAGAGRLANYGYTF.

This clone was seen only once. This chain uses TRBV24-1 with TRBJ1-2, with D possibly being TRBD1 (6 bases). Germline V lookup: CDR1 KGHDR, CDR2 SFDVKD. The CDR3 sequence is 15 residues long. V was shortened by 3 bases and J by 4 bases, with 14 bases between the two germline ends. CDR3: CATSDNTGLGYGYTF. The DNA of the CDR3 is TGTGCCACCAGTGATAATACAGGGCTCGGCTATGGCTACACCTTC.

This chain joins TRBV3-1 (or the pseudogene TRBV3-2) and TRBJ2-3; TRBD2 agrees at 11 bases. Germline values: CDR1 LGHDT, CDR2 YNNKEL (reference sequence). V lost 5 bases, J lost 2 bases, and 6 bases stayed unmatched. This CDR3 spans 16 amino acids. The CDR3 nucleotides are TGTGCCAGCAGCGCCCGACTAGCGGGAAACACAGATACGCAGTATTTT. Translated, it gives CASSARLAGNTDTQYF.

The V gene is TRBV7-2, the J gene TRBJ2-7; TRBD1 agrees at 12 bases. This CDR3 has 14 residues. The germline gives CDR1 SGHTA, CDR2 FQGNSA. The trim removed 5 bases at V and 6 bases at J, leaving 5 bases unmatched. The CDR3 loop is CASSPGQGAVEQYF. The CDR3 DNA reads TGTGCCAGCAGCCCGGGACAGGGGGCCGTCGAGCAGTACTTC.

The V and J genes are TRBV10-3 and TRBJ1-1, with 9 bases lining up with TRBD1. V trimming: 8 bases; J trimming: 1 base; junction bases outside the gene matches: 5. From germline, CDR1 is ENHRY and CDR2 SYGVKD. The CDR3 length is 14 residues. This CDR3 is CAIRDRVANTEAFF. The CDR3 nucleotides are TGTGCCATCCGGGACAGGGTGGCGAACACTGAAGCTTTCTTT.

The CDR3 is CASSEGGTVGEQYF. Written as DNA, the CDR3 is TGTGCCAGCAGCGAAGGGGGAACGGTCGGCGAGCAGTACTTC. The rearrangement joins TRBV27 to TRBJ2-7; the D gene is possibly TRBD1 (6 bases). V was cut by 6 bases and J by 6 bases, with 18 bases left in between. CDR1 and CDR2 (germline): MNHEY, SMNVEV (reference sequence). The length of the CDR3 is 14 residues.

CDR3 DNA: TGTGCCAGCAGCTTGGGACAGAGCCCCACAGATACGCAGTATTTT. This sequence encodes CASSLGQSPTDTQYF. This sequence joins TRBV5-6 and TRBJ2-3, with D maybe TRBD1 (5 bases). The CDR3 is made up of 15 amino acids. CDR1 is SGHDT and CDR2 is YYEEEE in the germline V gene. V lost 0 bases to trimming and J lost 2 bases, with 10 bases between them.

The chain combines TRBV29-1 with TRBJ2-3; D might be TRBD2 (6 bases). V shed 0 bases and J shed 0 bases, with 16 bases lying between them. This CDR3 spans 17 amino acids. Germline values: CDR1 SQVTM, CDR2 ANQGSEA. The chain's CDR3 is CSVEDPSSSASTDTQYF. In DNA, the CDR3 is TGCAGCGTTGAAGATCCCTCTTCTAGCGCTAGCACAGATACGCAGTATTTT.

In DNA, the CDR3 is TGTGCCAGCAGCGCCTGCGACCCGGGACAGACCACAGATACGCAGTATTTT. Translation gives CASSACDPGQTTDTQYF. V and J are TRBV21-1 and TRBJ2-3; the DNA was not compared with TRBD1, the D call given in the table. TRBV21-1 is an annotated pseudogene. The CDR3 is 17 amino acids.

The CDR3 region is CASSDIPGSRNEQFF. DNA for the CDR3: TGTGCCAGCAGCGATATCCCGGGATCACGCAATGAGCAGTTCTTC. The chain uses TRBV9 and TRBJ2-1; tentatively, D is TRBD2 (5 bases). Germline V lookup: CDR1 SGDLS, CDR2 YYNGEE. The CDR3 length is 15 residues. V lost 3 bases to trimming and J lost 6 bases, with 16 bases between them.

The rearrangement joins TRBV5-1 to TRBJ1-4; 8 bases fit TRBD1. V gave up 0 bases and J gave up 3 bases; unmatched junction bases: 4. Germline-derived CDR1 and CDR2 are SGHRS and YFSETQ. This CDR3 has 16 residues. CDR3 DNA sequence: TGCGCCAGCAGCTTGGTCGCAGGGGGCTCTAATGAAAAACTGTTTTTT. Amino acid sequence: CASSLVAGGSNEKLFF.

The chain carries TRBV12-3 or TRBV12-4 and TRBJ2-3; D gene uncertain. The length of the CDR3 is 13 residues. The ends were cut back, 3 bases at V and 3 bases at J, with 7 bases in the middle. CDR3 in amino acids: CASSFLSTDTQYF. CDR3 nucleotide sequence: TGTGCCAGCAGTTTCCTCTCTACAGATACGCAGTATTTT.

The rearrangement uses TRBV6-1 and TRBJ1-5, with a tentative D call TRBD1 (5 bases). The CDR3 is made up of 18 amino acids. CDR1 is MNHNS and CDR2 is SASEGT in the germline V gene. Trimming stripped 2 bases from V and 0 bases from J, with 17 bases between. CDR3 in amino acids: CASSELGPTVYSNQPQHF. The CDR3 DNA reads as TGTGCCAGCAGTGAATTGGGGCCGACCGTATATAGCAATCAGCCCCAGCATTTT.

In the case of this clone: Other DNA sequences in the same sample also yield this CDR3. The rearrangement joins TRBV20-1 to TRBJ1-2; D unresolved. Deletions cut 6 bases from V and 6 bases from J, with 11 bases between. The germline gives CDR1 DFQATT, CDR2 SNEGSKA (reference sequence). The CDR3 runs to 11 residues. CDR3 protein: CSAWTGDGYTF. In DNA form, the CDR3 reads TGCAGTGCCTGGACCGGGGATGGCTACACCTTC.

CDR3 region: CASTPGTVGGYTF. CDR3 sequence (DNA): TGCGCCAGCACCCCCGGGACAGTTGGCGGCTACACCTTC. The chain links TRBV5-1 to TRBJ1-2, with TRBD1 matching 7 bases. In germline, CDR1 is SGHRS, CDR2 YFSETQ. This CDR3 is 13 amino acids long. With V trimmed by 6 bases and J by 8 bases, 10 bases remained unmatched.

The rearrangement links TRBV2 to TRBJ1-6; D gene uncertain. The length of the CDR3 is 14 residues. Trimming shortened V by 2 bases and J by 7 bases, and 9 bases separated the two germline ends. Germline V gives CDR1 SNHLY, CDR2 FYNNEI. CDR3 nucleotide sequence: TGTGCCAGCAGTGAATATCAGACCAATTCACCCCTCCACTTT. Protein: CASSEYQTNSPLHF.

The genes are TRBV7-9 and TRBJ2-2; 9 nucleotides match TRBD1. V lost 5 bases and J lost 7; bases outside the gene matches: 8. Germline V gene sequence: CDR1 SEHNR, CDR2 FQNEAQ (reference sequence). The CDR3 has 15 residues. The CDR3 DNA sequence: TGTGCCAGCAGCGCGACAGGGGGAATTCACGGGGAGCTGTTTTTT. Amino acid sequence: CASSATGGIHGELFF.

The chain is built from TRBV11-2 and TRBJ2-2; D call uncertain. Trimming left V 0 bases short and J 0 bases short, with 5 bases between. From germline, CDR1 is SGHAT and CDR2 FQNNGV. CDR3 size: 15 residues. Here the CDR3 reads CASSLEGANTGELFF. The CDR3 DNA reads TGTGCCAGCAGCTTAGAGGGTGCGAACACCGGGGAGCTGTTTTTT.

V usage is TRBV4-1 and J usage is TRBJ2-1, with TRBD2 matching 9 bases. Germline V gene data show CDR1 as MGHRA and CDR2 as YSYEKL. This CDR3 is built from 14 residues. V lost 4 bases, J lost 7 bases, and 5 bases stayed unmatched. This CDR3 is CASSRLAGMNEQFF. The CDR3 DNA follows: TGCGCCAGCAGCCGCCTAGCGGGAATGAATGAGCAGTTCTTC.

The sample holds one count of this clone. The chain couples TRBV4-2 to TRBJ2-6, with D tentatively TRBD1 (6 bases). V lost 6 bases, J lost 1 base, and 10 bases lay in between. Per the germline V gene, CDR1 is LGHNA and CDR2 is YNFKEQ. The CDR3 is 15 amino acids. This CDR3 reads CASSDTGSGANVLTF. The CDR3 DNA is TGTGCCAGCAGTGATACAGGGTCTGGGGCCAACGTCCTGACTTTC.

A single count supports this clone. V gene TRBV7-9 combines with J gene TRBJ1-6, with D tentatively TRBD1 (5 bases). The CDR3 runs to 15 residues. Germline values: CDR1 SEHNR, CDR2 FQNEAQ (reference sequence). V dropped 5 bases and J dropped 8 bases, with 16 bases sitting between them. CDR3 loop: CASSAVGGLDSPLHF. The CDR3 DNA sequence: TGTGCCAGCAGCGCGGTGGGGGGTTTGGATTCACCCCTCCACTTT.

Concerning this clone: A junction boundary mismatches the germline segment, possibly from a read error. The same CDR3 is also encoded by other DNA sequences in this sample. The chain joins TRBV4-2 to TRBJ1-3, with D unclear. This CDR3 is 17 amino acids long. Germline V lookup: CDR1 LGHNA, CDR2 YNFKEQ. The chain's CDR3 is CASSQGFGFRSGNTIYF. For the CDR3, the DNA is TGTGCCAGCAGCCAAGGGTTCGGGTTCCGCTCTGGGAACACCATATATTTT.

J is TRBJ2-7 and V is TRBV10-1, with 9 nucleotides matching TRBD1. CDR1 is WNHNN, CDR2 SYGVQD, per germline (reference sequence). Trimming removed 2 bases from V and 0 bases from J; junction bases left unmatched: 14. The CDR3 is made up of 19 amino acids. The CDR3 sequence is CASSEGWTGEVRGSYEQYF. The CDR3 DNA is TGCGCCAGCAGTGAGGGGTGGACAGGGGAAGTGAGGGGCTCCTACGAGCAGTACTTC.